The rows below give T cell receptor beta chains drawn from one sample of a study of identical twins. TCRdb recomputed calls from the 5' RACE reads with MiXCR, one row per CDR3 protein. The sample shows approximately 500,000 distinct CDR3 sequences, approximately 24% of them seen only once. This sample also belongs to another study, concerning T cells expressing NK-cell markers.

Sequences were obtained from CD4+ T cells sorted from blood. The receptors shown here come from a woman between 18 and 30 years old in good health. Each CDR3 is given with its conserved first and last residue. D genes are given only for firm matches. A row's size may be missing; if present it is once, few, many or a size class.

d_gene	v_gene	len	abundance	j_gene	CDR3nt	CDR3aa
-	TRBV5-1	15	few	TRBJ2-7	TGCGCCAGCAGCGTCCGGACTGCCGGTCCCTACGAGCAGTACTTC	CASSVRTAGPYEQYF
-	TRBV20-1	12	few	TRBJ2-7	TGCAGTGCTACGGACAGTCAGATGGGGCAGTACTTC	CSATDSQMGQYF
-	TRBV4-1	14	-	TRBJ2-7	TGCGCCAGCAGCCGAGACGGGGCCCCCTACGAGCAGTACTTC	CASSRDGAPYEQYF
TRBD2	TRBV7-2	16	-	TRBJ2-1	TGTGCCAGCAGCTCCCGAGGAGCGGGGGCCCTACTGGAGCAGTTCTTC	CASSSRGAGALLEQFF
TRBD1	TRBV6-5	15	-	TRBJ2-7	TGTGCCAGCAGTTACTTTACAGGGGGCTCCTACGAGCAGTACTTC	CASSYFTGGSYEQYF
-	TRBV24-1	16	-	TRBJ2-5	TGTGCCACCAATGGGCCGACGAACGGAGTTGGTGAGACCCAGTACTTC	CATNGPTNGVGETQYF
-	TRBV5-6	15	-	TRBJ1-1	TGTGCCAGCAGCTGGGGGGCGCAGGGAGGAACTGAAGCTTTCTTT	CASSWGAQGGTEAFF
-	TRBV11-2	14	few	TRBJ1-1	TGTGCCAGCAGCGTGACACATAAGAACACTGAAGCTTTCTTT	CASSVTHKNTEAFF
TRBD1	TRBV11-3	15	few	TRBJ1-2	TGTGCCAGCAGTCTGCATGGGACAGCAGGTTATGGCTACACCTTC	CASSLHGTAGYGYTF
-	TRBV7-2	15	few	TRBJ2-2	TGTGCCAGCAGCTCAACGGCCGGAGGTTCGGGGGAGCTGTTTTTT	CASSSTAGGSGELFF
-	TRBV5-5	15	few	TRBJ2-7	TGTGCCAGCAGCTTCCCCGGAACAACCGCCCACGAGCAGTACTTC	CASSFPGTTAHEQYF
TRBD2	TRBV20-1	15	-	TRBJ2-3	TGCAGTGCTAGACAAACTAGCGGGGGGGCGAATACGCAGTATTTT	CSARQTSGGANTQYF
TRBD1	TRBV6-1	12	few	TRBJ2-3	TGTGCCGCAGGGGGAGCCTTCGATACGCAGTATTTT	CAAGGAFDTQYF
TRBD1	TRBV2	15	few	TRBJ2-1	TGTGCCAGCAGGGAGACGCACGGACAGGGTCATGAGCAGTTCTTC	CASRETHGQGHEQFF
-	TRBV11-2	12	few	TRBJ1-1	TGTGCCAGCAGCTTAGGGCAGGGGCGAGCTTTCTTT	CASSLGQGRAFF
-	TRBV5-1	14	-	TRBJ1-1	TGCGCCAGCAGCATGTCGTGGGGGAACACTGAAGCTTTCTTT	CASSMSWGNTEAFF
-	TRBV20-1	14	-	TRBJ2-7	TGCAGTGCTAGAGATTTTAAGGGGAGGAACGAGCAGTACTTC	CSARDFKGRNEQYF
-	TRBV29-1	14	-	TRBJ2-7	TGCAGCGTGGACCCGGGCTCGATCCTAGGCGAGCAGTACTTC	CSVDPGSILGEQYF
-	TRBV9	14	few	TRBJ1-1	TGTGCCAGCAGCGTAGGCAGCCTGAACACTGAAGCTTTCTTT	CASSVGSLNTEAFF
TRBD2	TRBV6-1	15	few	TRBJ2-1	TGTGCCAGCAGACCCACTAGCGGGGGGGCAAGTGAGCAGTTCTTC	CASRPTSGGASEQFF
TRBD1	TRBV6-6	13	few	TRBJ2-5	TGTGCCAGCAGTTACGGGACAGAAGAGACCCAGTACTTC	CASSYGTEETQYF
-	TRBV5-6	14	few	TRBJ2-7	TGTGCCAGCACACCGGGACTCAGCTCCTACGAGCAGTACTTC	CASTPGLSSYEQYF
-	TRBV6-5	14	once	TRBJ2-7	TGTGCCAGCAGTTACTCGAGGTTCGGCTACGAGCAGTACTTC	CASSYSRFGYEQYF
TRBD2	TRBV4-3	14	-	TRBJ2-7	TGCGCCAGCAGCCAACAGCGGGGAACCTACGAGCAGTACTTC	CASSQQRGTYEQYF
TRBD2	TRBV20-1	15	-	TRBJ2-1	TGCAGTGCTAGAGATTTGCGGGGGGGCCGGAATGAGCAGTTCTTC	CSARDLRGGRNEQFF
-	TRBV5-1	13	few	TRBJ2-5	TGCGCCAGCAGCCAGTCTCCGGGAGAGACCCAGTACTTC	CASSQSPGETQYF
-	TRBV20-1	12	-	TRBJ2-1	TGCAGTGCTGTGGCGGTAGGCGATGAGCAGTTCTTC	CSAVAVGDEQFF
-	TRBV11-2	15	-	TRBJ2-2	TGTGCCAGCAGCCGCTCGATAGTGTCGTCTGGGGAGCTGTTTTTT	CASSRSIVSSGELFF